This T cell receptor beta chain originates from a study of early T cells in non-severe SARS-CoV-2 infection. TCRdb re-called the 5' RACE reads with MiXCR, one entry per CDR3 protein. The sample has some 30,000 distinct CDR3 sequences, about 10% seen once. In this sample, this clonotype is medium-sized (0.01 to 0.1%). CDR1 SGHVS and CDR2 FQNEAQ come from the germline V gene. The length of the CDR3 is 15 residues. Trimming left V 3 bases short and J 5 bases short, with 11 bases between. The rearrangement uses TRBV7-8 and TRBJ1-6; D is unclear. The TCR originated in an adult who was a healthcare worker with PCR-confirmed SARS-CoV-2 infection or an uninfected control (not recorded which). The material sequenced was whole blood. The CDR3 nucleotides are TGTGCCAGCAGCTTTACAGAGACCAATAATTCACCCCTCCACTTT. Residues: CASSFTETNNSPLHF.